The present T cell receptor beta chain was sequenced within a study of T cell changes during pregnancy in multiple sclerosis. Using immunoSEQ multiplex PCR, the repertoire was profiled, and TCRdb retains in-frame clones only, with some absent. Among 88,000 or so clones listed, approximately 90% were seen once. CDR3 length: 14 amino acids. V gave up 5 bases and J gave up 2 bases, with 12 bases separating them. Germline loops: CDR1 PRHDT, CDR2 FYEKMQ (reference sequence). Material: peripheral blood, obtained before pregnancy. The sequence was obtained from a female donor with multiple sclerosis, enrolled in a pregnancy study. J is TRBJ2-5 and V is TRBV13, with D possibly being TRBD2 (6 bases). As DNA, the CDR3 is TGTGCCAGCAGCCGCCGCGGGGAACAAGAGACCCAGTACTTC. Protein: CASSRRGEQETQYF.